This T cell receptor (beta chain) is drawn from a study of blood T cell repertoires in COVID-19. The assay was immunoSEQ multiplex PCR, and TCRdb's table has in-frame clones only and misses some. The sample shows over 150,000 clones, approximately 83% of them seen only once. This clone was picked up one time. The CDR3 is 15 residues long. Trimming took 3 bases from V and 10 from J; bases not matched to a gene: 7. Per germline, CDR1 MDHEN and CDR2 SYDVKM. Sequences were obtained from peripheral blood. This TCR came from a man over 45 with active or convalescent COVID-19. V is TRBV28 and J is TRBJ1-6; 9 bases line up with TRBD1. DNA of the CDR3: TGTGCCAGCAGTTTTGTGGGACAGGGTAACTCACCCCTCCACTTT. Its translation is CASSFVGQGNSPLHF.